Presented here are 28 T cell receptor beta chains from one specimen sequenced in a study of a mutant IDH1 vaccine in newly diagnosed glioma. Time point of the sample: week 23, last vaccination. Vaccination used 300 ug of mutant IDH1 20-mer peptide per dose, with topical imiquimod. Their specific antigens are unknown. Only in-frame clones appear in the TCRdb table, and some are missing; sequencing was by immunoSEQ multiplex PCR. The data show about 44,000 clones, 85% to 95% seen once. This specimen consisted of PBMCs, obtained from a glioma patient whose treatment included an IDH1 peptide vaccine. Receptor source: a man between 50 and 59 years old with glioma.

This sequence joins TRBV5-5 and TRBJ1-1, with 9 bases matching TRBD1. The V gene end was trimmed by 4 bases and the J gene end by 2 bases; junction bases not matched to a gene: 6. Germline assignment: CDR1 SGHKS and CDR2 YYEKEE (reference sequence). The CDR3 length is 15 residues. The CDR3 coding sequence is TGTGCCAGCAGCCTAGGGACAGGGCGAAACACTGAAGCTTTCTTT. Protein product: CASSLGTGRNTEAFF.

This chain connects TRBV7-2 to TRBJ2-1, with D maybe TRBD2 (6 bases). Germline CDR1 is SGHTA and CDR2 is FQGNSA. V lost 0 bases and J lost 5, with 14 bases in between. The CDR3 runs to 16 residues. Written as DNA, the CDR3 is TGTGCCAGCAGCTTAGCGATCAGGACTAAGAACAATGAGCAGTTCTTC. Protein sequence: CASSLAIRTKNNEQFF. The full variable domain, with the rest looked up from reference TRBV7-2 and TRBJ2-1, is GAGVSQSPSNKVTEKGKDVELRCDPISGHTALYWYRQSLGQGLEFLIYFQGNSAPDKSGLPSDRFSAERTGGSVSTLTIQRTQQEDSAVYLCASSLAIRTKNNEQFFGPGTRLTVL.

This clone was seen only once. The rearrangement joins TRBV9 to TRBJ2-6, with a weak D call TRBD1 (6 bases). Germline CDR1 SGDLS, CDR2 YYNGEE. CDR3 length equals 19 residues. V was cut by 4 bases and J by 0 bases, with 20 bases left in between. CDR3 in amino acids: CASSTQTGPFSSGANVLTF. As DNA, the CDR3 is TGTGCCAGCAGCACCCAGACAGGACCGTTCAGCTCTGGGGCCAACGTCCTGACTTTC.

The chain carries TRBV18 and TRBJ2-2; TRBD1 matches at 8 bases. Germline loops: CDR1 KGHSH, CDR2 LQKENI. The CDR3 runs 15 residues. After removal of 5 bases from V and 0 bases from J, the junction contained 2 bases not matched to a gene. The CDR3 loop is CASSTTGANTGELFF. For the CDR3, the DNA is TGTGCCAGCTCAACGACAGGGGCGAACACCGGGGAGCTGTTTTTT.

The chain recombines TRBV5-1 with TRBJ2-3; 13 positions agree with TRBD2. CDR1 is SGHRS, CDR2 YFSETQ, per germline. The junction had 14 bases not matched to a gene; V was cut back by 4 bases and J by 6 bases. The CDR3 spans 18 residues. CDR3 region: CASSRDGGLAGVVDTQYF. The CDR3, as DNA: TGCGCCAGCAGCCGGGACGGAGGACTAGCGGGAGTTGTGGATACGCAGTATTTT.

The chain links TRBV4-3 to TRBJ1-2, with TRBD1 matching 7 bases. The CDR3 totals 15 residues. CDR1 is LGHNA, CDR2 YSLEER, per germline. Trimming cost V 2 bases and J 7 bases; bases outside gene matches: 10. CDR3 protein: CASSQLYRGVIGYTF. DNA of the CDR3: TGCGCCAGCAGCCAACTATACAGGGGAGTAATTGGCTACACCTTC.

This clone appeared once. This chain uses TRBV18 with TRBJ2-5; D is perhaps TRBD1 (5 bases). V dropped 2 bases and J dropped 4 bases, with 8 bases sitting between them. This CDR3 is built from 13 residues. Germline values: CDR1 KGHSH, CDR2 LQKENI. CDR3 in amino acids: CASSPGQGETQYF. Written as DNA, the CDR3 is TGTGCCAGCTCACCAGGGCAGGGAGAGACCCAGTACTTC. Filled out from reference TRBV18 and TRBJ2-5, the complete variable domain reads NAGVMQNPRHLVRRRGQEARLRCSPMKGHSHVYWYRQLPEEGLKFMVYLQKENIIDESGMPKERFSAEFPKEGPSILRIQQVVRGDSAAYFCASSPGQGETQYFGPGTRLLVL.

The CDR3 coding sequence is TGTGCCAGTAGGTTCTCTAGCGGGAGAGCCAAAAACATTCAGTACTTC. Amino acids: CASRFSSGRAKNIQYF. The chain carries TRBV19 and TRBJ2-4; 10 bases fit TRBD2. Unmatched junction bases numbered 5, after V lost 6 bases and J lost 0 bases. CDR1 LNHDA and CDR2 SQIVND come from the germline V gene (reference sequence). This CDR3 has 16 amino acids.

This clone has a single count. The CDR3: CASSVDGETQYF. DNA for the CDR3: TGTGCCAGCAGCGTAGATGGGGAGACCCAGTACTTC. V usage is TRBV9 and J usage is TRBJ2-5; D ambiguous. Germline-derived CDR1 and CDR2 are SGDLS and YYNGEE. V was trimmed by 0 bases and J by 5 bases, leaving 5 bases between them. The CDR3 extends over 12 amino acids.

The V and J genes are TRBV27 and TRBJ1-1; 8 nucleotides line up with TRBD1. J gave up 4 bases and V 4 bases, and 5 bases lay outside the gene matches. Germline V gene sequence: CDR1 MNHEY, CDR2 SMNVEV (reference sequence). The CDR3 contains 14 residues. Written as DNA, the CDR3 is TGTGCCAGCAGTTCTCAGGGGGCGATCACTGAAGCTTTCTTT. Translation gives CASSSQGAITEAFF.

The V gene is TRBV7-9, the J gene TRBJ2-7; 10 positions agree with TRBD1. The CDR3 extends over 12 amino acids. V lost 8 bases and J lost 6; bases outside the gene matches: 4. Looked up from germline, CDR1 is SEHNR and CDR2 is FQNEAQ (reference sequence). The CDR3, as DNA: TGTGCCAGCCGACAGGGGGCGGGCGAGCAGTACTTC. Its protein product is CASRQGAGEQYF.

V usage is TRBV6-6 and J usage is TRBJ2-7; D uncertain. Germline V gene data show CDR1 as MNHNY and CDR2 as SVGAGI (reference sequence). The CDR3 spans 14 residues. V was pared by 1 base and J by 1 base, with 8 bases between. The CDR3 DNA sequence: TGTGCCAGCAGTTACTTCGGGTCTTCCTACGAGCAGTACTTC. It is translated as CASSYFGSSYEQYF.

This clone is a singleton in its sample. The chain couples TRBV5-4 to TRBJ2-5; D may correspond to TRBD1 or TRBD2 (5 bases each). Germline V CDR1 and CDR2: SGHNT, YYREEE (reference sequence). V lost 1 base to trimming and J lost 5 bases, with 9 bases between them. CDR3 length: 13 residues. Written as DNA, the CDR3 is TGTGCCAGCAGCTTGTGGTGGGACGAGACCCAGTACTTC. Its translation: CASSLWWDETQYF.

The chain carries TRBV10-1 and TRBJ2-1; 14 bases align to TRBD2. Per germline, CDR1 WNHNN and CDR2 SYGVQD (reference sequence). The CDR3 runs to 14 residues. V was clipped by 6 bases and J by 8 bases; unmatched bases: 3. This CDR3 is CASRPGLAGDEQFF. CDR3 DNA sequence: TGCGCCAGCAGACCGGGACTAGCGGGAGATGAGCAGTTCTTC.

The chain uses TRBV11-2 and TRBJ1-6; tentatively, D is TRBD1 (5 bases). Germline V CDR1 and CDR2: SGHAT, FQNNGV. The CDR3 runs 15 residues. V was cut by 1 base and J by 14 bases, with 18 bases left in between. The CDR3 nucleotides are TGTGCCAGCAGCTTAGCTCGTGGGGTGGGGGGATCCCTCCACTTT. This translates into CASSLARGVGGSLHF.

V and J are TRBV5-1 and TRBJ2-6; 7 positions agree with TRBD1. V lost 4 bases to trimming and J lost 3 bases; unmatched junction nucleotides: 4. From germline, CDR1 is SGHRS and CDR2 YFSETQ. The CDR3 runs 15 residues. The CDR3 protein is CASSDDRVGANVLTF. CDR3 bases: TGCGCCAGCAGCGACGACAGGGTTGGGGCCAACGTCCTGACTTTC.

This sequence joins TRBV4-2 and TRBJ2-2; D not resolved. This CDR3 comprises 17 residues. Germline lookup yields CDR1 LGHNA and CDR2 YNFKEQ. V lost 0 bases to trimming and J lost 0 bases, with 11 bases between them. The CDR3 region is CASSQDHSGANTGELFF. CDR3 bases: TGTGCCAGCAGCCAAGATCATTCAGGCGCGAACACCGGGGAGCTGTTTTTT.

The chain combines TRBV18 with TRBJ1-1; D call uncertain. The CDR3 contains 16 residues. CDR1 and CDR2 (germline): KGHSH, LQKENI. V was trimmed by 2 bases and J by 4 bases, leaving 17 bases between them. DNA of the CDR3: TGTGCCAGCTCACCATATATGGCCAAGGGAAGCACTGAAGCTTTCTTT. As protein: CASSPYMAKGSTEAFF.

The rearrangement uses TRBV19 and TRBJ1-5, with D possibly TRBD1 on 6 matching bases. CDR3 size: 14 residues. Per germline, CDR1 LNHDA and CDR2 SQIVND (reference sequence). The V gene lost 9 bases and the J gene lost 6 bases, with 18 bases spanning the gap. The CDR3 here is CASGPGTRSQPQHF. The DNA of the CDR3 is TGTGCCAGCGGACCCGGGACAAGATCTCAGCCCCAGCATTTT.

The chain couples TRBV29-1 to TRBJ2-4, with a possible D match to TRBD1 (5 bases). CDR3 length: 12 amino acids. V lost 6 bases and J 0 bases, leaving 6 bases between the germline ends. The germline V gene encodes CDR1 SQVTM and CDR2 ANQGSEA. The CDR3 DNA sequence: TGCAGCGTAGGGGTAGCCAAAAACATTCAGTACTTC. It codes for CSVGVAKNIQYF.

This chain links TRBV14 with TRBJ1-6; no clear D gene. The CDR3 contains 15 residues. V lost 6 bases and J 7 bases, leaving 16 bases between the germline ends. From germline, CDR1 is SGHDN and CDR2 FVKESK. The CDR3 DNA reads TGTGCCAGCAGGGCCTTGACGTTGGGAAATTCACCCCTCCACTTT. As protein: CASRALTLGNSPLHF.

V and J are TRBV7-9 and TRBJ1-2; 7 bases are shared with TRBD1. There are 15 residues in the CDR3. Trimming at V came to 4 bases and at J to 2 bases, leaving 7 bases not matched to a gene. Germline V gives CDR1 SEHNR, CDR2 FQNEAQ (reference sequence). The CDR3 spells CASSSASTGNYGYTF. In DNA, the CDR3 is TGTGCCAGCAGCTCCGCCTCGACAGGGAACTATGGCTACACCTTC.

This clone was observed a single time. The CDR3 DNA follows: TGTGCCAGCAGCCCCTACAGGATGAACACTGAAGCTTTCTTT. Its translation is CASSPYRMNTEAFF. The chain couples TRBV7-9 to TRBJ1-1; a possible D gene is TRBD1 (5 bases). Per the germline V gene, CDR1 is SEHNR and CDR2 is FQNEAQ (reference sequence). V lost 5 bases to trimming and J lost 0 bases, with 10 bases between them. CDR3 size: 14 residues.

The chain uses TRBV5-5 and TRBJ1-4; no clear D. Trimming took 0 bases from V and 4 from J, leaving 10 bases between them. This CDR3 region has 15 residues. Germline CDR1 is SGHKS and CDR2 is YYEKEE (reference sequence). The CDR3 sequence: CASSLGAKGNEKLFF. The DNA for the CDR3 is TGTGCCAGCAGCTTGGGGGCTAAGGGTAATGAAAAACTGTTTTTT.

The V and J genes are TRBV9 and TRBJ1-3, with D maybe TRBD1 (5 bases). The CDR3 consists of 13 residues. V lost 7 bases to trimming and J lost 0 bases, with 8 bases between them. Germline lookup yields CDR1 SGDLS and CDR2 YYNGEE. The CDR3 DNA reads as TGTGCCAGCCAGGGCAACTCTGGAAACACCATATATTTT. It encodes CASQGNSGNTIYF.

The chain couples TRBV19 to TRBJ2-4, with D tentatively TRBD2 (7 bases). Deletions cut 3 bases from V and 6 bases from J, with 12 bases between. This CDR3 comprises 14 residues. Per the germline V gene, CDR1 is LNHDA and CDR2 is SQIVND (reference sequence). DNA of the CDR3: TGTGCCAGTAGTATGGGGGGGCCGGGAAACATTCAGTACTTC. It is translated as CASSMGGPGNIQYF.

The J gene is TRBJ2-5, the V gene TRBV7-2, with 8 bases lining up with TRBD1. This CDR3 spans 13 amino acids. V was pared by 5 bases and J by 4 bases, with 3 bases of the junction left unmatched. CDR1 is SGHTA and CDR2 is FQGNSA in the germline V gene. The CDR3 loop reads CASSVGTGETQYF. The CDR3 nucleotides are TGTGCCAGCAGCGTCGGGACAGGAGAGACCCAGTACTTC. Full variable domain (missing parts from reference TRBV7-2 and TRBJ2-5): GAGVSQSPSNKVTEKGKDVELRCDPISGHTALYWYRQSLGQGLEFLIYFQGNSAPDKSGLPSDRFSAERTGGSVSTLTIQRTQQEDSAVYLCASSVGTGETQYFGPGTRLLVL.

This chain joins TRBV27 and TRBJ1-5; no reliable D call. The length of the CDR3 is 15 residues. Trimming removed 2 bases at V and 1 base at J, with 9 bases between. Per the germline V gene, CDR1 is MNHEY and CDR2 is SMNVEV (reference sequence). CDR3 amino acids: CASSLRQVSNQPQHF. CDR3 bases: TGTGCCAGCAGTTTACGCCAGGTCAGCAATCAGCCCCAGCATTTT.